What follows are 21 T cell receptor beta chains derived from one specimen sequenced in a study of shared clonotypes between healthy human individuals. Clones were sequenced by immunoSEQ multiplex PCR, and TCRdb holds only the in-frame ones, with some missing. The sample yields about 2.4 million clones, just over 90% seen once. Sequenced input: naive CD4+ T cells sorted from blood. The subset was: CD45RA+ positively selected. These receptors originate from a man in his late teens or twenties in good health.

J is TRBJ2-7 and V is TRBV12-5, with 7 bases aligning to TRBD1. The CDR3 length is 14 residues. Germline CDR1 reads LGHNT; CDR2 reads FRNRAP. V lost 5 bases to trimming and J lost 2 bases; unmatched junction nucleotides: 6. The CDR3 reads CASGPSGQTYEQYF. The CDR3 bases are TGTGCTAGTGGTCCATCGGGACAGACCTACGAGCAGTACTTC.

V gene TRBV5-1 combines with J gene TRBJ1-4; maybe TRBD1 (6 bases). Per the germline V gene, CDR1 is SGHRS and CDR2 is YFSETQ. This CDR3 has 16 residues. Between the trimmed V and J ends, which lost 0 bases and 7 bases, there was a span of 16 bases. This CDR3 is CASSLDVRGRSEKLFF. CDR3 nucleotide sequence: TGCGCCAGCAGCTTGGATGTTAGGGGGAGGAGTGAAAAACTGTTTTTT.

The V call is TRBV19, the J call TRBJ2-5, with 8 bases matching TRBD1. J lost 5 bases, V lost 4 bases, and 9 bases had no gene match. Germline CDR1 LNHDA, CDR2 SQIVND (reference sequence). CDR3 length: 15 residues. DNA of the CDR3: TGTGCCAGTAGTAGTCAGGGGGCCGTCTGGGAGACCCAGTACTTC. Protein: CASSSQGAVWETQYF.

As for this clone: In the same sample, other DNA sequences code for this CDR3. This chain links TRBV5-1 with TRBJ1-4; D gene ambiguous. The V gene lost 4 bases and the J gene lost 0 bases, with 7 bases spanning the gap. Germline assignment: CDR1 SGHRS and CDR2 YFSETQ. This CDR3 contains 14 residues. CDR3 sequence (DNA): TGCGCCAGCAGCCCAGCCGCAACTAATGAAAAACTGTTTTTT. Its translation is CASSPAATNEKLFF.

The J gene is TRBJ2-7, the V gene TRBV5-4; 9 positions agree with TRBD1. The CDR3 is 17 amino acids. From germline, CDR1 is SGHNT and CDR2 YYREEE (reference sequence). With V trimmed by 0 bases and J by 6 bases, 13 bases remained unmatched. The CDR3 coding sequence is TGTGCCAGCAGCTTGGGTCAAACAGGGGGCAGGACGGGCGAGCAGTACTTC. It specifies CASSLGQTGGRTGEQYF.

The V and J genes are TRBV9 and TRBJ2-5, with D perhaps matching TRBD1 or TRBD2 (6 bases each). The length of the CDR3 is 15 residues. V was shortened by 0 bases and J by 5 bases, with 14 bases between the two germline ends. Germline V gives CDR1 SGDLS, CDR2 YYNGEE. The CDR3, as DNA: TGTGCCAGCAGCGTAGAGGGGGGTTTATGGGAGACCCAGTACTTC. Translation gives CASSVEGGLWETQYF.

This clone was counted between two and nine times. The rearrangement uses TRBV6-6 and TRBJ1-1; no firm D call. Trimming took 6 bases from V and 0 from J, leaving 11 bases between them. The CDR3 covers 14 residues. From germline, CDR1 is MNHNY and CDR2 SVGAGI (reference sequence). The CDR3 here is CASSQQSMNTEAFF. In DNA, the CDR3 is TGTGCCAGCAGCCAACAGTCCATGAACACTGAAGCTTTCTTT.

This chain connects TRBV15 to TRBJ2-3; 16 positions agree with TRBD2. Germline-derived CDR1 and CDR2 are LNHNV and YYDKDF (reference sequence). This CDR3 region has 18 residues. After removal of 2 bases from V and 4 bases from J, the junction contained 6 bases not matched to a gene. In DNA, the CDR3 is TGTGCCACCAGCAGATCCCCGGGACTAGCGGGAGGGCCAGATACGCAGTATTTT. Residues: CATSRSPGLAGGPDTQYF. The variable domain in full, completed from reference TRBV15 and TRBJ2-3, reads DAMVIQNPRYQVTQFGKPVTLSCSQTLNHNVMYWYQQKSSQAPKLLFHYYDKDFNNEADTPDNFQSRRPNTSFCFLDIRSPGLGDTAMYLCATSRSPGLAGGPDTQYFGPGTRLTVL.

The CDR3 is CASSRGTSGSSPVREQYF. In nucleotides, the CDR3 is TGTGCCAGCAGCCGGGGGACTAGCGGGAGCTCCCCGGTCCGCGAGCAGTACTTC. The chain links TRBV5-4 to TRBJ2-7; 14 nucleotides align to TRBD2. CDR3 length equals 18 residues. Germline-derived CDR1 and CDR2 are SGHNT and YYREEE (reference sequence). V shed 4 bases and J 6 bases; nucleotides not matched to a gene: 15.

About this clone itself: This same CDR3 is encoded by further DNA sequences in the sample. The J gene is TRBJ1-2, the V gene TRBV27, with D perhaps matching TRBD1 (5 bases). CDR3 length: 13 residues. The ends were cut back, 4 bases at V and 4 bases at J, with 10 bases in the middle. The germline V gene encodes CDR1 MNHEY and CDR2 SMNVEV (reference sequence). CDR3 region: CASSSPGGYGYTF. CDR3 nucleotides: TGTGCCAGCAGTTCCCCTGGGGGCTATGGCTACACCTTC.

This clone was seen only once. The rearrangement links TRBV7-2 to TRBJ2-7, with 12 bases identical to TRBD1. The CDR3 is 18 amino acids. Per germline, CDR1 SGHTA and CDR2 FQGNSA. V dropped 0 bases and J dropped 6; count of bases not matched to a gene: 12. The CDR3 region is CASSLAPPGTGGRGEQYF. CDR3 bases: TGTGCCAGCAGCTTAGCGCCTCCGGGGACAGGGGGCAGAGGCGAGCAGTACTTC.

The CDR3 sequence: CASSPESRGNYGYTF. CDR3 DNA: TGTGCCAGCAGCCCGGAAAGTAGGGGAAACTATGGCTACACCTTC. The chain joins TRBV28 to TRBJ1-2; maybe TRBD1 (5 bases). The CDR3 totals 15 residues. The V gene lost 6 bases and the J gene lost 2 bases, with 16 bases spanning the gap. The germline V gene encodes CDR1 MDHEN and CDR2 SYDVKM.

Comment on this clone: Within the sample, other DNA sequences also encode this same CDR3. This chain joins TRBV6-5 and TRBJ2-1; 10 nucleotides line up with TRBD2. This CDR3 region has 15 residues. The V gene's germline CDR1 is MNHEY and CDR2 SVGAGI. With V trimmed by 6 bases and J by 2 bases, 4 bases remained unmatched. CDR3 amino acids: CASRPSGGAYNEQFF. The DNA of the CDR3 is TGTGCCAGCAGACCCAGCGGGGGGGCCTACAATGAGCAGTTCTTC.

The rearrangement links TRBV7-9 to TRBJ2-1, with 10 bases aligning to TRBD2. Germline CDR1 reads SEHNR; CDR2 reads FQNEAQ (reference sequence). J lost 7 bases, V lost 4 bases, and 7 bases had no gene match. This CDR3 is 15 amino acids long. The CDR3 is CASSSLSGGANEQFF. The CDR3 coding sequence is TGTGCCAGCAGCTCCTTAAGCGGGGGGGCAAATGAGCAGTTCTTC.

This clone was detected once. This chain joins TRBV19 and TRBJ2-5; 7 positions match TRBD1. The germline V gene encodes CDR1 LNHDA and CDR2 SQIVND (reference sequence). This CDR3 is 14 amino acids long. The ends lost 5 bases at V and 4 bases at J; junction bases unmatched: 7. CDR3 in DNA: TGTGCCAGTAGTCGACAGGGTATGCTAGAGACCCAGTACTTC. It is translated as CASSRQGMLETQYF.

This clone turned up a few times. The chain combines TRBV1 with TRBJ1-1; the table calls TRBD1, which could not be checked here. TRBV1 is a listed pseudogene. CDR3 length equals 14 residues. The CDR3 spells CTSSQRTGGTEAFF. DNA for the CDR3: TGCACCAGCAGCCAACGGACAGGGGGGACTGAAGCTTTCTTT.

V is TRBV2 and J is TRBJ1-3; 7 nucleotides line up with TRBD1. Losses at the gene ends were 7 bases for V and 5 bases for J; bases not matched to a gene: 8. Per germline, CDR1 SNHLY and CDR2 FYNNEI. The CDR3 length is 14 residues. This CDR3 is CASISGTARNTIYF. The CDR3 DNA reads as TGTGCCAGCATTTCCGGGACAGCTCGAAACACCATATATTTT.

J is TRBJ1-1 and V is TRBV20-1, with D unresolved. The CDR3 is made up of 10 amino acids. Per the germline V gene, CDR1 is DFQATT and CDR2 is SNEGSKA (reference sequence). The V gene lost 6 bases and the J gene lost 7 bases, with 9 bases spanning the gap. CDR3 in DNA: TGCAGTGCATCACGGAATGAAGCTTTCTTT. It is translated as CSASRNEAFF.

V gene TRBV6-5 combines with J gene TRBJ1-2; D gene unclear. There are 13 residues in the CDR3. The germline V gene encodes CDR1 MNHEY and CDR2 SVGAGI. Trimming took 4 bases from V and 4 from J, leaving 10 bases between them. The CDR3 sequence: CASSLPVIYGYTF. The CDR3 DNA sequence: TGTGCCAGCAGTTTGCCCGTCATCTATGGCTACACCTTC.

V is TRBV5-6 and J is TRBJ2-7; D gene ambiguous. The CDR3 length is 15 residues. Germline CDR1 SGHDT, CDR2 YYEEEE. Trimming shortened V by 6 bases and J by 4 bases, and 20 bases separated the two germline ends. In nucleotides, the CDR3 is TGTGCCAGCACAAGACTCCAGGACCTAGTATACGAGCAGTACTTC. Translating gives CASTRLQDLVYEQYF.

The chain uses TRBV7-8 and TRBJ1-5, with a weak D call TRBD1 (5 bases). CDR3 length: 14 amino acids. Germline loops: CDR1 SGHVS, CDR2 FQNEAQ. The V gene lost 6 bases and the J gene lost 4 bases, with 13 bases spanning the gap. CDR3 in amino acids: CASRSGTSNQPQHF. CDR3 nucleotides: TGTGCCAGCAGATCCGGGACGTCTAATCAGCCCCAGCATTTT.